The 17 T cell receptor beta chains given below trace back to one sample, sequenced in a study of blood T cell repertoires in COVID-19. Clones were sequenced by immunoSEQ multiplex PCR, and TCRdb holds only the in-frame ones, with some missing. The profile shows around 43,000 clones, around 85% of them singletons. The specimen was peripheral blood. Receptors were obtained from a woman of 80 years or more with acute or convalescent COVID-19.

The V and J genes are TRBV14 and TRBJ2-7; D is unresolved. CDR3 length: 12 amino acids. The germline CDR1 and CDR2 sequences are SGHDN and FVKESK. V dropped 5 bases and J dropped 0 bases, with 5 bases sitting between them. CDR3 in DNA: TGTGCCAGCAGCAGGAGCTCCTACGAGCAGTACTTC. Protein: CASSRSSYEQYF.

The rearrangement uses TRBV28 and TRBJ2-5; TRBD1 might be the D (5 bases). The CDR3 runs to 15 residues. Trimming pared 8 bases from V and 1 base from J, leaving 17 bases between. Germline loops: CDR1 MDHEN, CDR2 SYDVKM. CDR3 protein: CASSRQMLPQETQYF. DNA for the CDR3: TGTGCCAGCTCTCGACAGATGTTACCCCAAGAGACCCAGTACTTC.

The sample holds one count of this clone. The chain links TRBV4-1 to TRBJ2-7; tentative D call: TRBD1 (6 bases). In germline, CDR1 is MGHRA, CDR2 YSYEKL. The CDR3 runs 16 residues. Trimming left V 3 bases short and J 0 bases short, with 15 bases between. CDR3 in amino acids: CASSQEQGVLSYEQYF. Here the CDR3 DNA reads TGCGCCAGCAGCCAGGAACAGGGAGTCCTCTCCTACGAGCAGTACTTC.

V gene TRBV2 combines with J gene TRBJ2-3; 9 nucleotides align to TRBD2. The ends lost 8 bases at V and 0 bases at J; junction bases unmatched: 9. The germline V gene encodes CDR1 SNHLY and CDR2 FYNNEI. The length of the CDR3 is 16 residues. CDR3 loop: CASQREAYSSTDTQYF. For the CDR3, the DNA is TGTGCCAGCCAGCGGGAGGCATACTCGAGCACAGATACGCAGTATTTT.

The rearrangement links TRBV6-1 to TRBJ2-7; 9 bases are a match to TRBD1. Germline V gene data show CDR1 as MNHNS and CDR2 as SASEGT. V was clipped by 2 bases and J by 3 bases; unmatched bases: 5. The CDR3 spans 15 residues. This CDR3 is CASSERTGAFYEQYF. The CDR3 DNA reads as TGTGCCAGCAGTGAAAGGACAGGGGCCTTCTACGAGCAGTACTTC.

This clone was counted only a few times. This sequence joins TRBV5-1 and TRBJ2-1, with D tentatively TRBD2 (5 bases). The germline CDR1 and CDR2 sequences are SGHRS and YFSETQ. The CDR3 runs 16 residues. Trimming left V 0 bases short and J 3 bases short, with 13 bases between. In nucleotides, the CDR3 is TGCGCCAGCAGCTTGGACGGCGGGCGCAGCTACAATGAGCAGTTCTTC. Its translation is CASSLDGGRSYNEQFF. Full variable domain (outside the CDR3, taken from reference TRBV5-1 and TRBJ2-1): KAGVTQTPRYLIKTRGQQVTLSCSPISGHRSVSWYQQTPGQGLQFLFEYFSETQRNKGNFPGRFSGRQFSNSRSEMNVSTLELGDSALYLCASSLDGGRSYNEQFFGPGTRLTVL.

J is TRBJ1-5 and V is TRBV10-3, with a possible D match to TRBD1 (6 bases). The ends were cut back, 6 bases at V and 0 bases at J, with 12 bases in the middle. Germline values: CDR1 ENHRY, CDR2 SYGVKD. CDR3 length: 15 amino acids. The CDR3 bases are TGTGCCATCAGCCGGGACAAGTATAGCAATCAGCCCCAGCATTTT. This translates into CAISRDKYSNQPQHF.

The chain joins TRBV24-1 to TRBJ2-1, with D uncertain. Germline V gene sequence: CDR1 KGHDR, CDR2 SFDVKD. The CDR3 has 15 residues. V lost 0 bases and J lost 8, with 13 bases in between. CDR3 nucleotide sequence: TGTGCCACCAGTGATTTGCACTATAGTGTCGATGAGCAGTTCTTC. It specifies CATSDLHYSVDEQFF.

V gene TRBV24-1 combines with J gene TRBJ1-2, with a weak D call TRBD1 (6 bases). The V end lost 7 bases, the J end lost 1 base, and 24 bases lay between the germline ends. The CDR3 spans 18 residues. Germline lookup yields CDR1 KGHDR and CDR2 SFDVKD. DNA for the CDR3: TGTGCCACCAGCCCTCCCCCGGGGGGCGCAGGAGGTAACTATGGCTACACCTTC. The encoded protein is CATSPPPGGAGGNYGYTF.

The V and J genes are TRBV19 and TRBJ1-4; 10 bases map to TRBD1. The CDR3 loop spans 14 amino acids. Germline V gene data show CDR1 as LNHDA and CDR2 as SQIVND (reference sequence). V gave up 6 bases and J gave up 5 bases; unmatched junction bases: 3. The CDR3 DNA reads as TGTGCCAGTAGCAGACAGGGGGCGAATGAAAAACTGTTTTTT. This sequence encodes CASSRQGANEKLFF.

The chain recombines TRBV5-1 with TRBJ2-7, with 8 bases lining up with TRBD2. This CDR3 is 14 amino acids long. Per germline, CDR1 SGHRS and CDR2 YFSETQ. V gave up 5 bases and J gave up 0 bases; unmatched junction bases: 4. The DNA of the CDR3 is TGCGCCAGCAGGCCGGGGGGGAGCTCCTACGAGCAGTACTTC. Translated, it gives CASRPGGSSYEQYF. Complete variable domain (other parts from reference TRBV5-1 and TRBJ2-7): KAGVTQTPRYLIKTRGQQVTLSCSPISGHRSVSWYQQTPGQGLQFLFEYFSETQRNKGNFPGRFSGRQFSNSRSEMNVSTLELGDSALYLCASRPGGSSYEQYFGPGTRLTVT.

In its sample, this clone was seen once. The chain carries TRBV2 and TRBJ2-7; 8 bases align to TRBD2. The CDR3 covers 16 residues. The germline CDR1 and CDR2 sequences are SNHLY and FYNNEI. The CDR3 protein is CPRSGGDRGGSYEQYF. The CDR3 DNA is TGTCCCCGCAGTGGGGGGGACCGGGGGGGCTCCTACGAGCAGTACTTC.

The J gene is TRBJ1-1, the V gene TRBV5-1; possible D gene TRBD1, 5 bases. This CDR3 is 21 amino acids long. Trimming removed 0 bases from V and 1 base from J, with 28 bases in between. Germline V lookup: CDR1 SGHRS, CDR2 YFSETQ. The CDR3: CASSLGGGSVFGGARNTEAFF. CDR3 sequence (DNA): TGCGCCAGCAGCTTGGGCGGAGGGTCTGTTTTCGGAGGGGCCAGGAACACTGAAGCTTTCTTT.

V usage is TRBV7-8 and J usage is TRBJ2-3; the match to TRBD2 covers 7 bases. The V and J ends lost 3 bases and 4 bases, in that order; junction bases with no gene match: 7. This CDR3 comprises 15 residues. Germline lookup yields CDR1 SGHVS and CDR2 FQNEAQ. CDR3 sequence: CASSFHRGSPDTQYF. CDR3 in DNA: TGTGCCAGCAGCTTCCACCGCGGGAGCCCAGATACGCAGTATTTT.

V and J are TRBV9 and TRBJ2-5; 7 bases are shared with TRBD2. Per the germline V gene, CDR1 is SGDLS and CDR2 is YYNGEE. Trimming took 6 bases from V and 4 from J; bases not matched to a gene: 6. The CDR3 loop spans 13 amino acids. CDR3 loop: CASNRGELETQYF. CDR3 bases: TGTGCCAGCAATCGGGGGGAATTAGAGACCCAGTACTTC.

V usage is TRBV5-5 and J usage is TRBJ2-5; the match to TRBD1 covers 7 bases. V lost 6 bases and J lost 2; bases outside the gene matches: 4. Germline CDR1 SGHKS, CDR2 YYEKEE (reference sequence). The length of the CDR3 is 13 residues. For the CDR3, the DNA is TGTGCCAGCAACTACAGGGGACAAGAGACCCAGTACTTC. Its translation: CASNYRGQETQYF.

The rearrangement joins TRBV5-1 to TRBJ1-2; the D is unclear. The CDR3 covers 13 residues. Trimming left V 3 bases short and J 10 bases short, with 16 bases between. Germline-derived CDR1 and CDR2 are SGHRS and YFSETQ. CDR3 amino acids: CASSSESFRDYTF. For the CDR3, the DNA is TGCGCCAGCAGCTCGGAGTCGTTCCGGGACTACACCTTC.